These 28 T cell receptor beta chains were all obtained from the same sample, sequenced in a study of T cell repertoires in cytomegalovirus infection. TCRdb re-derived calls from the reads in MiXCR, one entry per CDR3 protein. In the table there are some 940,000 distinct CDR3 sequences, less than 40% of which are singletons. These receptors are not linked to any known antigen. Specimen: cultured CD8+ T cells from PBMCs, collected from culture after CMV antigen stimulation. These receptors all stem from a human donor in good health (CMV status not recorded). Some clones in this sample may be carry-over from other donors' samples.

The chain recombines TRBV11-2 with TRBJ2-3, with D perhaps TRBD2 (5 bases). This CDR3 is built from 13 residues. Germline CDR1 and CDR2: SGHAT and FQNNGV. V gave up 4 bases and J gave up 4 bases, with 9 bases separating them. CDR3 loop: CASSYWGADTQYF. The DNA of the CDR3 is TGTGCCAGCAGCTACTGGGGAGCAGATACGCAGTATTTT.

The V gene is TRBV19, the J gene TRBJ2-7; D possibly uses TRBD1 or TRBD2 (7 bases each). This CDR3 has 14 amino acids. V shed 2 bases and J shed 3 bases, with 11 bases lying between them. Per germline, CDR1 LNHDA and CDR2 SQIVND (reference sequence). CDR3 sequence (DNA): TGTGCCAGTAGTATAACAGGGGAGGGCTACGAGCAGTACTTC. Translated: CASSITGEGYEQYF.

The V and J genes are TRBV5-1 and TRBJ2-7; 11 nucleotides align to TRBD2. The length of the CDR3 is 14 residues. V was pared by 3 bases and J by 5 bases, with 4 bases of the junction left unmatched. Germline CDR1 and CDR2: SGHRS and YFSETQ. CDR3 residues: CASSSTGLADEQYF. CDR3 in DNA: TGCGCCAGCAGCTCTACGGGACTAGCGGACGAGCAGTACTTC. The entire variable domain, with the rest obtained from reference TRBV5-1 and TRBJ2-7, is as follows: KAGVTQTPRYLIKTRGQQVTLSCSPISGHRSVSWYQQTPGQGLQFLFEYFSETQRNKGNFPGRFSGRQFSNSRSEMNVSTLELGDSALYLCASSSTGLADEQYFGPGTRLTVT.

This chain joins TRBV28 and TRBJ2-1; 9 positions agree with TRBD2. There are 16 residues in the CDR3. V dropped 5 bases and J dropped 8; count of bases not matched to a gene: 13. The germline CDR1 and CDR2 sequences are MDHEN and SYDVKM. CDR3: CASSPRGGGAKDEQFF. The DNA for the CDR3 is TGTGCCAGCAGTCCCAGGGGCGGGGGGGCAAAGGATGAGCAGTTCTTC.

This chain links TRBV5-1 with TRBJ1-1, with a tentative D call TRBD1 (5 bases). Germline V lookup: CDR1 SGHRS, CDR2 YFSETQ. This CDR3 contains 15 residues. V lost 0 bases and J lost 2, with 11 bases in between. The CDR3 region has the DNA TGCGCCAGCAGCTTGGTCTACGGACAAAACACTGAAGCTTTCTTT. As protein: CASSLVYGQNTEAFF. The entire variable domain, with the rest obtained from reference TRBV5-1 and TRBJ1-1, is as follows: KAGVTQTPRYLIKTRGQQVTLSCSPISGHRSVSWYQQTPGQGLQFLFEYFSETQRNKGNFPGRFSGRQFSNSRSEMNVSTLELGDSALYLCASSLVYGQNTEAFFGQGTRLTVV.

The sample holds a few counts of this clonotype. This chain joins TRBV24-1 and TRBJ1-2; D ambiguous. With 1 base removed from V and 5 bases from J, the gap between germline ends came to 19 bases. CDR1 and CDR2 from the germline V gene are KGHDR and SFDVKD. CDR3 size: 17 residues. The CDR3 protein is CATSDFKNSSTPYGYTF. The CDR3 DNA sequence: TGTGCCACCAGTGATTTCAAGAACAGTTCTACACCTTATGGCTACACCTTC.

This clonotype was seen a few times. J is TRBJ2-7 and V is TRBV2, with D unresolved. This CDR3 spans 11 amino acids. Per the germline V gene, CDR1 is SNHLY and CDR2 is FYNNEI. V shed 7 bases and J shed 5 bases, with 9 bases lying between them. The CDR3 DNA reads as TGTGCCAGCAAGGGCGCCCACGAGCAGTACGTC. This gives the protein CASKGAHEQYV.

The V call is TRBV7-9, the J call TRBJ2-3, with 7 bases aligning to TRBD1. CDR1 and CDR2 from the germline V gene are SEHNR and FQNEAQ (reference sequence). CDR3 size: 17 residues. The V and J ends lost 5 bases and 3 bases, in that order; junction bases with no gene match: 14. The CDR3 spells CASSQPLGQVDTDTQYF. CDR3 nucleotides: TGTGCCAGCAGCCAGCCTCTTGGACAGGTCGATACAGATACGCAGTATTTT.

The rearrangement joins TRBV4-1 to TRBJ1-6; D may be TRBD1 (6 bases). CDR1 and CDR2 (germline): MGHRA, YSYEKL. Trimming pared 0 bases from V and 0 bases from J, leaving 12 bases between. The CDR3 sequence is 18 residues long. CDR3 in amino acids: CASSQEGHLSSYNSPLHF. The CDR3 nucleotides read TGCGCCAGCAGCCAAGAGGGACACCTGAGCTCCTATAATTCACCCCTCCACTTT.

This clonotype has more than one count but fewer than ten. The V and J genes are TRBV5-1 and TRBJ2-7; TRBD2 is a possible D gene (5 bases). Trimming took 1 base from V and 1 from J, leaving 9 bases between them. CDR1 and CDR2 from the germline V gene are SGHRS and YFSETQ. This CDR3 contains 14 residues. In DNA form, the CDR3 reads TGCGCCAGCAGCTTGTATGCGGGTTCCTACGAGCAGTACTTC. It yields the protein CASSLYAGSYEQYF.

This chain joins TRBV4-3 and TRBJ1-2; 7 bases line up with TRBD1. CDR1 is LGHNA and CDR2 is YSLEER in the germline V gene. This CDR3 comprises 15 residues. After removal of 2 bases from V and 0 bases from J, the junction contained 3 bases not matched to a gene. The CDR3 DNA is TGCGCCAGCAGCCAACGGGACAGCTCTAACTATGGCTACACCTTC. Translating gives CASSQRDSSNYGYTF.

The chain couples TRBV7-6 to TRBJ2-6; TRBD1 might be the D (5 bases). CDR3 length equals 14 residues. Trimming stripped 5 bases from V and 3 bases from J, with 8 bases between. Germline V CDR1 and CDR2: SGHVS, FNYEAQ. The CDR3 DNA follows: TGTGCCAGCAGCCCCAGGGTTGGGGCCAACGTCCTGACTTTC. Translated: CASSPRVGANVLTF.

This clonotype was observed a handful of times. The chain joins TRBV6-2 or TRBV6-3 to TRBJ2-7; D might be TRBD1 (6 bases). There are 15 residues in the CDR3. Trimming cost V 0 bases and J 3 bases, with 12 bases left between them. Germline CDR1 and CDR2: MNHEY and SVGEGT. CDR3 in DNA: TGTGCCAGCAGTTACTCGAGTCAGGGGAGCTACGAGCAGTACGTC. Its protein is CASSYSSQGSYEQYV.

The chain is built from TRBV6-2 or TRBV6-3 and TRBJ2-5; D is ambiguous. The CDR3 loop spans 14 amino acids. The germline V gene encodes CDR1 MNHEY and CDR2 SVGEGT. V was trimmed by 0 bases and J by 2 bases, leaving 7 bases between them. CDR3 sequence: CASSYSNSQETQYF. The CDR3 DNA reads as TGTGCCAGCAGTTACTCGAACAGTCAAGAGACCCAGTACTTC.

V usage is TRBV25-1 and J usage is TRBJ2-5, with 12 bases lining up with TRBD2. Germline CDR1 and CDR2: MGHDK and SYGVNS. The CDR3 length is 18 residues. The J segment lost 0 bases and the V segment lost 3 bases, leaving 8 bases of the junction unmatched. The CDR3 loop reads CASSEQPGLAGYQETQYF. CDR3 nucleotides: TGTGCCAGCAGTGAGCAACCCGGACTAGCGGGGTACCAAGAGACCCAGTACTTC.

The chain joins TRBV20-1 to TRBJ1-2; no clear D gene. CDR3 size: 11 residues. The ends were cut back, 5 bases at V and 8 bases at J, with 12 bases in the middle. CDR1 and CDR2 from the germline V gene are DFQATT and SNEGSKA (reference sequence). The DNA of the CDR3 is TGCAGTGCTTTTCGGACTCAGGGCTACACCTTC. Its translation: CSAFRTQGYTF.

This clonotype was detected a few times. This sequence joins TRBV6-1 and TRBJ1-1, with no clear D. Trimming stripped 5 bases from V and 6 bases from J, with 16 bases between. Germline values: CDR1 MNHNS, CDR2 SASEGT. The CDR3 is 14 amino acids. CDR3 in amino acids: CASSPGRAHAEAFF. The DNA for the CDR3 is TGTGCCAGCAGTCCCGGCCGCGCACACGCTGAAGCTTTCTTT.

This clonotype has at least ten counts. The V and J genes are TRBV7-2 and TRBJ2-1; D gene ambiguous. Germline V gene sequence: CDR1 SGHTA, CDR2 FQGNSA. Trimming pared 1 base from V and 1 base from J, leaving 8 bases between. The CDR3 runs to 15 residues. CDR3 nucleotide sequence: TGTGCCAGCAGCTTAGTCAGTGGATCCTACAATGAGCAGTTCTTC. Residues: CASSLVSGSYNEQFF. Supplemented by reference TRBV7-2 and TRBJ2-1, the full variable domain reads GAGVSQSPSNKVTEKGKDVELRCDPISGHTALYWYRQSLGQGLEFLIYFQGNSAPDKSGLPSDRFSAERTGGSVSTLTIQRTQQEDSAVYLCASSLVSGSYNEQFFGPGTRLTVL.

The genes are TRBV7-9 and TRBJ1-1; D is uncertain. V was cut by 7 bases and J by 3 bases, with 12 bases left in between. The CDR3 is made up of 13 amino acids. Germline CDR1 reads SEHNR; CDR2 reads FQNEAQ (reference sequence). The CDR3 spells CASISGLDTEAFF. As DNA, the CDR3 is TGTGCCAGCATTTCTGGGTTGGACACTGAAGCTTTCTTT.

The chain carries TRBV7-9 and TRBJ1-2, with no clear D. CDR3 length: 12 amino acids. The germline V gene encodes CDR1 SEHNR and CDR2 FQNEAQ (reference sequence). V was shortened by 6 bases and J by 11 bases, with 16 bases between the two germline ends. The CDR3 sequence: CASRTGELGYTF. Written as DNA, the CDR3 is TGTGCCAGCAGAACCGGAGAGTTGGGATACACCTTC.

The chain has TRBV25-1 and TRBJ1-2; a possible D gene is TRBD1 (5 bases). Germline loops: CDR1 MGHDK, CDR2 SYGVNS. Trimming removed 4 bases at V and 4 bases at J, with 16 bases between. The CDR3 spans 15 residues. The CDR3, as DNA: TGTGCCAGCAGTGGTGGGACTCCCTTCGGCTATGGCTACACCTTC. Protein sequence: CASSGGTPFGYGYTF.

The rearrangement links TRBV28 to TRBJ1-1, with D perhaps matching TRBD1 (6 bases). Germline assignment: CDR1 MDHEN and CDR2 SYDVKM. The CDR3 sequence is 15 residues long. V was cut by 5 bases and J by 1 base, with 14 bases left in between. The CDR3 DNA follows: TGTGCCAGCAGTCTGGGGACACTCGGGAACACTGAAGCTTTCTTT. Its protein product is CASSLGTLGNTEAFF.

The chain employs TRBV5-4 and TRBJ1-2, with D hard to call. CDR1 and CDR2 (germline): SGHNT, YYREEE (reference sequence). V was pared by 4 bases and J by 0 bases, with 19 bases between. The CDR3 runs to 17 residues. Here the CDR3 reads CASSDPMSERPNYGYTF. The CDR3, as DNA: TGTGCCAGCAGCGACCCGATGAGCGAGAGACCTAACTATGGCTACACCTTC.

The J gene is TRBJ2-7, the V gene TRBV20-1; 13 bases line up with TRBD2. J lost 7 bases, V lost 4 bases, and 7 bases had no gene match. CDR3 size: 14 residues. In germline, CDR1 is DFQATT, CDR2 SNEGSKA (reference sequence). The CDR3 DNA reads TGCAGTGCTACCGGGACTAGCGGGGCAGGAGAGCAGTACGTC. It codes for CSATGTSGAGEQYV.

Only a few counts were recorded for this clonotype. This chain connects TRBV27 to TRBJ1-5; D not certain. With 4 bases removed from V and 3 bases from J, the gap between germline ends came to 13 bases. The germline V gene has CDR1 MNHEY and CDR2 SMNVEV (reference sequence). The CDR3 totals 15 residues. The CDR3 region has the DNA TGTGCCAGCAGTTCACAAACAGCGTTCAATCAGCCCCAGCATTTT. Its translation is CASSSQTAFNQPQHF.

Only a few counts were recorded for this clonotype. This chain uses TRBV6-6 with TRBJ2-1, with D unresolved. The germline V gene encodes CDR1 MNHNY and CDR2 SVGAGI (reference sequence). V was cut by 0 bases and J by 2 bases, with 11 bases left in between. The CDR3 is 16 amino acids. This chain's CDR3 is CASSYSIVVTYNEQFF. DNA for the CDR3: TGTGCCAGCAGTTACTCGATAGTGGTCACCTACAATGAGCAGTTCTTC.

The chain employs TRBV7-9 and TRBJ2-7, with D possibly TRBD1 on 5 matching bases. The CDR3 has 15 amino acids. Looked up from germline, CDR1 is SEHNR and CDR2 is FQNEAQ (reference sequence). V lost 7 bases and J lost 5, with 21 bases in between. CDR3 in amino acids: CASILKPGLGDEQYF. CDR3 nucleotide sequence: TGTGCCAGCATCCTCAAGCCAGGGCTTGGGGACGAGCAGTACTTC.

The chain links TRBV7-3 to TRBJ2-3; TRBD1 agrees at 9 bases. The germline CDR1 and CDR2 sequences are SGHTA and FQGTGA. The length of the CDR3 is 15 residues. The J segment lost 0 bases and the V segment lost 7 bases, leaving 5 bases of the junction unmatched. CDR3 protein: CASTRTGASTDTQYF. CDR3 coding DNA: TGTGCCAGCACTAGGACAGGGGCGAGCACAGATACGCAGTATTTT.